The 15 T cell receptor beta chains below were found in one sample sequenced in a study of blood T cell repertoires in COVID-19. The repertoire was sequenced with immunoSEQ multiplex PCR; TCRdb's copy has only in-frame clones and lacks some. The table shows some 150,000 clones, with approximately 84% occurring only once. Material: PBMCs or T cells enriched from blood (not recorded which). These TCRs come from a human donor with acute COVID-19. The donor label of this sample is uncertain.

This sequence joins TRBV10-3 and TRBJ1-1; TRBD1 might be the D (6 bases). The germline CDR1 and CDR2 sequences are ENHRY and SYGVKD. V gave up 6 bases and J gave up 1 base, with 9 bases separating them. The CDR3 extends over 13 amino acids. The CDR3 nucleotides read TGTGCCATCAGAAAGGGACAGAACACTGAAGCTTTCTTT. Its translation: CAIRKGQNTEAFF.

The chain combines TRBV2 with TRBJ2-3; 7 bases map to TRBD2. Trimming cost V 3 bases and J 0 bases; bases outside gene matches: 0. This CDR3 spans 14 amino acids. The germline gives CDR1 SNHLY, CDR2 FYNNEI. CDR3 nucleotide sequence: TGTGCCAGCAGTGAGGGGGGGAGCACAGATACGCAGTATTTT. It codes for CASSEGGSTDTQYF.

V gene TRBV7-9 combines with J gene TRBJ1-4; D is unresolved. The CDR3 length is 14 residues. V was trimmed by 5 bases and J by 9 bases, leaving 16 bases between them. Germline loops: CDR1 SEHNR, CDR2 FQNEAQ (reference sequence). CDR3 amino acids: CASSPRELNQKLFF. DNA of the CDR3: TGTGCCAGCAGCCCTAGGGAGCTGAATCAAAAACTGTTTTTT.

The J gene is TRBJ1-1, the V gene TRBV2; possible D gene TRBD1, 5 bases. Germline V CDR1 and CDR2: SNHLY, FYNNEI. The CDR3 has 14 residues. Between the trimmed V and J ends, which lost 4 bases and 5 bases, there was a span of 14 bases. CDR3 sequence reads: CASSGVQGRTEAFF. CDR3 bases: TGTGCCAGCAGTGGAGTCCAGGGTCGGACTGAAGCTTTCTTT.

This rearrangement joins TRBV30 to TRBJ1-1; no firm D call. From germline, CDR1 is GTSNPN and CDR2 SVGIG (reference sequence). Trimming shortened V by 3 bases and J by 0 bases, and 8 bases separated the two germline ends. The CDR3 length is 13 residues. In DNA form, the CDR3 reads TGTGCCTGGAGGCGGAGTTTGAACACTGAAGCTTTCTTT. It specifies CAWRRSLNTEAFF.

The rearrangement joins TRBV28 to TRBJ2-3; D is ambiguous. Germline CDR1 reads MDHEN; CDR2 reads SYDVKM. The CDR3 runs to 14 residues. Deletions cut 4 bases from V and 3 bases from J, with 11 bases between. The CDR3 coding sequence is TGTGCCAGCAGTTACAACAGCAGGACAGATACGCAGTATTTT. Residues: CASSYNSRTDTQYF.

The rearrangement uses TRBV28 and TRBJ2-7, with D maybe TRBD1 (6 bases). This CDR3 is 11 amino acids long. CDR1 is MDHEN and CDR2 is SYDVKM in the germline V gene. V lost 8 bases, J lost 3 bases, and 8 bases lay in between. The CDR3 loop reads CASQGHYEQYF. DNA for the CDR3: TGTGCCAGCCAGGGGCACTACGAGCAGTACTTC.

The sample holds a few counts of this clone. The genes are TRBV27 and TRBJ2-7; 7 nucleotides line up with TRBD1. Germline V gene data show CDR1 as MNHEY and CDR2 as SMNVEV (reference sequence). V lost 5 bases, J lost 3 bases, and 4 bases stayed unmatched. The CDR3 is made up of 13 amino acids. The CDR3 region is CASSPGTDYEQYF. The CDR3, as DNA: TGTGCCAGCAGTCCCGGGACAGACTACGAGCAGTACTTC.

CDR3 DNA: TGCAGCGTTGGACACGGGGGCTCTGGAAACACCATATATTTT. Encoded protein: CSVGHGGSGNTIYF. This chain connects TRBV29-1 to TRBJ1-3, with D possibly TRBD1 on 5 matching bases. CDR3 length: 14 residues. The germline V and J ends were trimmed by 4 bases and 0 bases, with 10 bases remaining between them. The germline V gene has CDR1 SQVTM and CDR2 ANQGSEA.

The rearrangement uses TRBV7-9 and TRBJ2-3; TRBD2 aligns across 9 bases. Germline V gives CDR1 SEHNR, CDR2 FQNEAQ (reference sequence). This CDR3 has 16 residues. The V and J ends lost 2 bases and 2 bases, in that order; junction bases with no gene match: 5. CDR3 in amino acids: CASSLRTSDFTDTQYF. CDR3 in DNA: TGTGCCAGCAGCTTAAGGACTAGCGATTTCACAGATACGCAGTATTTT.

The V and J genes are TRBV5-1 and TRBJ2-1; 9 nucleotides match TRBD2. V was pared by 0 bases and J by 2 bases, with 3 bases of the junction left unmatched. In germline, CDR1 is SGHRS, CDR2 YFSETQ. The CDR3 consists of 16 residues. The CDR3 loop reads CASSLGWTSAYNEQFF. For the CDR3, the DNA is TGCGCCAGCAGCTTGGGATGGACTAGCGCCTACAATGAGCAGTTCTTC.

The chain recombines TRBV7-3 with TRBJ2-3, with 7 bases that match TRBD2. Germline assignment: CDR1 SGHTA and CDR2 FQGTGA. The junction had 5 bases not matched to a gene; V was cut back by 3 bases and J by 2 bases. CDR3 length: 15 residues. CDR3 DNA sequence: TGTGCCAGCAGCTTGGCGGGGGAGACCACAGATACGCAGTATTTT. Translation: CASSLAGETTDTQYF.

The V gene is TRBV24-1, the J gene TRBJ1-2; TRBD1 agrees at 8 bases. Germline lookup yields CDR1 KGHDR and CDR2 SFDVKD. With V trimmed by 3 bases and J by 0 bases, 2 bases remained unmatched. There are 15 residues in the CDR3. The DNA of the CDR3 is TGTGCCACCAGTGATGGACAGGGCACTAACTATGGCTACACCTTC. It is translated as CATSDGQGTNYGYTF.

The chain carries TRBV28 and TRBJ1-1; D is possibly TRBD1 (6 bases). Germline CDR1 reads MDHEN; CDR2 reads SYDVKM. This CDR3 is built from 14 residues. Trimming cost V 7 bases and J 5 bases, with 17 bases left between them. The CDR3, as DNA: TGTGCCAGCATAAGGGGGACGAGAGGAACTGAAGCTTTCTTT. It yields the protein CASIRGTRGTEAFF. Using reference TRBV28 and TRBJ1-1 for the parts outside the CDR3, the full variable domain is DVKVTQSSRYLVKRTGEKVFLECVQDMDHENMFWYRQDPGLGLRLIYFSYDVKMKEKGDIPEGYSVSREKKERFSLILESASTNQTSMYLCASIRGTRGTEAFFGQGTRLTVV.

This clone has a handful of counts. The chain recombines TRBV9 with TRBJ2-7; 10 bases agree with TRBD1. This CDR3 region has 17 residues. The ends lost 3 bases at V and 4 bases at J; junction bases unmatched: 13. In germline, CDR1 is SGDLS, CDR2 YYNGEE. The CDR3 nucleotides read TGTGCCAGCAGCGCATATGGACGGGACAGGGGAATGTACGAGCAGTACTTC. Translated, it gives CASSAYGRDRGMYEQYF.